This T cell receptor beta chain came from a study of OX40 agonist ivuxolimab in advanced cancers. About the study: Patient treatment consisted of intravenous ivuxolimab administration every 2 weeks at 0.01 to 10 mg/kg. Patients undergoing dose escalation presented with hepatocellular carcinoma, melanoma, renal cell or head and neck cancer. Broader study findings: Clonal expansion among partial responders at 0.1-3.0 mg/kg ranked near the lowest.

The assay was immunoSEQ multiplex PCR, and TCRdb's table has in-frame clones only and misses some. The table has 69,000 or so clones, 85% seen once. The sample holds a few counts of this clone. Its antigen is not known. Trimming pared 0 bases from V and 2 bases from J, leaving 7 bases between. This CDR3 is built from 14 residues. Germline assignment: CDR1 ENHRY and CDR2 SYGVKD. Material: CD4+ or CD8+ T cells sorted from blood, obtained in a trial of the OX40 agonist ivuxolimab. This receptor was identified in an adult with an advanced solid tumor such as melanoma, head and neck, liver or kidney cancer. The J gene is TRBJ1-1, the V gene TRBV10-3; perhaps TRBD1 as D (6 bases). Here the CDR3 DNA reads TGTGCCATCAGTGAGTCAGGGGGAAACACTGAAGCTTTCTTT. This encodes CAISESGGNTEAFF.